This T cell receptor beta chain comes out of a study of cytomegalovirus exposure and HLA in healthy donors. The wider study: Unique TCRs from HLA-typed donors, 65 million to 85 million of them, were held in an early data release.

The PCR ran on 60 Vbeta and 13 Jbeta primers. Produced via immunoSEQ multiplex PCR; TCRdb's table is partial and in-frame only. The sample includes about 130,000 clones, about three quarters of them seen just once. Germline V lookup: CDR1 LNHDA, CDR2 SQIVND (reference sequence). CDR3 length equals 14 residues. This rearrangement joins TRBV19 to TRBJ2-5; D is perhaps TRBD1 (6 bases). Judging by the DNA end, TRBJ2-7 fits better; the J call may be wrong. The sequence came from a woman in her thirties or forties in good health and CMV-seronegative. Material for sequencing was PBMCs. CDR3 amino acids: CASSIQGSLYEQYF. CDR3 DNA: TGTGCCAGTAGTATCCAGGGGTCTCTCTACGAGCAGTACTTC.